Listed below are T cell receptor beta chains from one sample, sequenced in a study of CD8+ T cells in alopecia areata. Some clones are missing from TCRdb's copy, which holds only in-frame ones; the method was immunoSEQ multiplex PCR. The sample lists a few hundred thousand clones, roughly two fifths seen once, with under 0.55% in the top ten. Specimen: CD4+ T cells sorted from blood, collected around week 34, from a patient treated with tofacitinib. The source of these receptors is a human donor with alopecia areata. CDR3s include the opening cysteine and the closing phenylalanine or tryptophan. D genes are given only for firm matches. The listing skips clone size in some rows; elsewhere it reads once, few, many or a size class.

CDR3 protein | CDR3 DNA | D gene | CDR3 length | J gene | clone size | V gene
CSVEDRARYGYTF | TGCAGCGTTGAAGACAGGGCTCGGTATGGCTACACCTTC | - | 13 | TRBJ1-2 | - | TRBV29-1
CASSPNRADTQYF | TGTGCCAGCTCACCTAACAGGGCTGATACGCAGTATTTT | - | 13 | TRBJ2-3 | - | TRBV18
CASSRGAEEKLFF | TGTGCCAGCAGTAGGGGCGCAGAAGAAAAACTGTTTTTT | - | 13 | TRBJ1-4 | few | TRBV25-1
CAWSAGTYNEQFF | TGTGCCTGGAGTGCGGGAACCTACAATGAGCAGTTCTTC | - | 13 | TRBJ2-1 | - | TRBV30
CASSERYEQFF | TGTGCCAGCAGTGAACGGTACGAGCAGTTCTTC | - | 11 | TRBJ2-1 | - | TRBV6-1
CASSAREVGKNIQYF | TGTGCCAGCAGTGCCAGGGAAGTGGGCAAAAACATTCAGTACTTC | - | 15 | TRBJ2-4 | - | TRBV2
CASSERQGSYEQYF | TGTGCCAGCAGTGAACGCCAGGGCTCCTACGAGCAGTACTTC | - | 14 | TRBJ2-7 | few | TRBV2
CASSDSRGYSEKLFF | TGTGCCAGTAGTGACTCACGGGGCTACTCCGAAAAACTGTTTTTT | - | 15 | TRBJ1-4 | few | TRBV19
CASSAGTGVTEAFF | TGTGCCAGCAGCGCCGGGACAGGGGTCACTGAAGCTTTCTTT | TRBD1 | 14 | TRBJ1-1 | - | TRBV6-5
CASAGLAPQSSYNEQFF | TGCGCCAGCGCTGGACTAGCCCCACAGAGCTCCTACAATGAGCAGTTCTTC | TRBD2 | 17 | TRBJ2-1 | - | TRBV5-1